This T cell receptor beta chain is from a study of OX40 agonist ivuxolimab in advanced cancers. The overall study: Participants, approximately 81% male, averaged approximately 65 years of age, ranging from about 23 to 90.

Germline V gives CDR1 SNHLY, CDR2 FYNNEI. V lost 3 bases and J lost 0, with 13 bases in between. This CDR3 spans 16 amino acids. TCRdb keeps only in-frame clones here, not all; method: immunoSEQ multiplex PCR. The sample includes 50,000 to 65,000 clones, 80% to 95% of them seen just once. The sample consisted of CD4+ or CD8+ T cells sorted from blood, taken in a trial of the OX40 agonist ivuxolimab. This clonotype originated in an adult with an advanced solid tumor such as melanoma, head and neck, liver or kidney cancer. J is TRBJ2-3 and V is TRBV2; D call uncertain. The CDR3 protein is CASSEYGRPSTDTQYF. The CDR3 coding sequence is TGTGCCAGCAGTGAGTACGGCCGTCCTAGCACAGATACGCAGTATTTT. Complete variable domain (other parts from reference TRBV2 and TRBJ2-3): EPEVTQTPSHQVTQMGQEVILRCVPISNHLYFYWYRQILGQKVEFLVSFYNNEISEKSEIFDDQFSVERPDGSNFTLKIRSTKLEDSAMYFCASSEYGRPSTDTQYFGPGTRLTVL.